This T cell receptor beta chain appears in the sequencing data of a study of naive and memory T cell subsets. Both TRBC1 and TRBC2 were covered by a beta constant-region primer of two equimolar oligonucleotides. TCRdb reprocessed the UMI-ligation and nested PCR reads with MiXCR, giving one entry per CDR3 protein. Of around 160,000 distinct CDR3 sequences in the sample, approximately 17% are singletons; the top ten hold about 0.14%. The specimen was naive CD4+ T cells from blood. The sequence came from a human donor in good health.

CDR3 region: CASSPVASRSWETQYF. CDR3 nucleotides: TGTGCCAGCAGCCCGGTAGCGTCGAGGAGCTGGGAGACCCAGTACTTC. The chain uses TRBV5-4 and TRBJ2-5; TRBD2 is a possible D gene (5 bases). CDR3 length equals 16 residues. The V gene lost 4 bases and the J gene lost 5 bases, with 21 bases spanning the gap. Germline assignment: CDR1 SGHNT and CDR2 YYREEE (reference sequence).